The rows below give T cell receptor beta chains drawn from one sample of a study of neurological immune-mediated disorders. TCRdb redid the calling of the 5' RACE reads with MiXCR, one entry per CDR3 protein. The table shows around 13,000 distinct CDR3 sequences, with over 9.5% occurring only once. The sequenced sample consisted of PBMCs. All receptors come from a woman in her thirties or forties in good health. Each CDR3 is given with its conserved first and last residue. Fields, in order: CDR3 length, V gene, CDR3 protein.

>14|TRBV20-1
CSANRRGEVYEQFF
>13|TRBV30
CAWTGQGMSEAFF
>17|TRBV15
CATSSEASGTAPETQYF
>16|TRBV7-6
CASSNTLQGAQEKLFF
>13|TRBV7-6
CASSLGSTYEQYF
>13|TRBV19
CASGDRVNEKLFF
>14|TRBV12-3/TRBV12-4
CASRPGGTNQPQHF
>12|TRBV30
CAWRRAADTQYF
>12|TRBV16
CASSQGKGAQHF
>12|TRBV20-1
CSAMKGNTEAFF
>16|TRBV7-2
CASSLAQGFSYNEQFF
>13|TRBV7-3
CASSFGPTDTQYF
>15|TRBV5-1
CASSPSSGPSAGQFF
>14|TRBV10-3
CAISTSMSYNEQFF
>14|TRBV5-1
CASSLETGKAEAFF
>15|TRBV18
CASSKNRVGDNEQFF
>13|TRBV6-6
CASKGQNNQPQHF
>14|TRBV7-3
CASSLLGGNTEAFF
>14|TRBV29-1
CSSFERRGGAEAFF
>14|TRBV19
CASRPGSGANVLTF
>17|TRBV12-3/TRBV12-4
CASRYTLAGASRNEQFF
>13|TRBV12-3/TRBV12-4
CASSGPRAGELFF